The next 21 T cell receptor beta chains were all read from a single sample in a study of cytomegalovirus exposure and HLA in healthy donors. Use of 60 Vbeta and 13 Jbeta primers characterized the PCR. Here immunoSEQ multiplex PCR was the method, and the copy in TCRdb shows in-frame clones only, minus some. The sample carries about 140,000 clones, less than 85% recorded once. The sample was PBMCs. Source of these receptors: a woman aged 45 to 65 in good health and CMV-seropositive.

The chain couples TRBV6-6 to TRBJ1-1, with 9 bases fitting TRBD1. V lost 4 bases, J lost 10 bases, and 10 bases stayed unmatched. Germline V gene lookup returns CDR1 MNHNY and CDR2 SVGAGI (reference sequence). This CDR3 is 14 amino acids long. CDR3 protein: CASSSIPGQGLAFF. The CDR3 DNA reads TGTGCCAGCAGTTCGATCCCGGGACAGGGTTTAGCTTTCTTT.

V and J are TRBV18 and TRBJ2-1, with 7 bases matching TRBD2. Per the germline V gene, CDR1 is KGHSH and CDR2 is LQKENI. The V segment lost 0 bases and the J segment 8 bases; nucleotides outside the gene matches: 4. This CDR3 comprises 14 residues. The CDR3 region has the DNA TGTGCCAGCTCACCACCGGGACTATCGGATGAGCAGTTCTTC. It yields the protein CASSPPGLSDEQFF.

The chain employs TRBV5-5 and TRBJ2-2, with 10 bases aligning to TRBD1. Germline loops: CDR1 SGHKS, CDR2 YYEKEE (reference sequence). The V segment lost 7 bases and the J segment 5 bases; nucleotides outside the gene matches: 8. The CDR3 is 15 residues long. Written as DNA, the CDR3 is TGTGCCAGCCTTCGACAGGGGGCTCGAACCGGGGAGCTGTTTTTT. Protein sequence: CASLRQGARTGELFF.

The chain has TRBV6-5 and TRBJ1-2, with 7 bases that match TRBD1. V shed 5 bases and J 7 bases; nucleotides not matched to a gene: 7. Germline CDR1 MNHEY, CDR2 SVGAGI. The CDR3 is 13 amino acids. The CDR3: CASSLQGLGGYTF. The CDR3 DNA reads TGTGCCAGCAGTCTACAGGGGTTGGGTGGCTACACCTTC.

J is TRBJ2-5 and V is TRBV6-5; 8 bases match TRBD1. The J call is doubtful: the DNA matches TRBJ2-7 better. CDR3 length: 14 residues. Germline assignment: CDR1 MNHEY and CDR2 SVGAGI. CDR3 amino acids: CASTGTGSYYEQYF. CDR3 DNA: TGTGCCAGTACCGGGACAGGCTCTTACTACGAGCAGTACTTC.

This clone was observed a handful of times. Here the CDR3 DNA reads TGTGCCAGCAACCTACTAGCGGGGGACTCGGATGAGCAGTTCTTC. This translates into CASNLLAGDSDEQFF. The gene calls are TRBV9 and TRBJ2-1; 11 nucleotides match TRBD2. This CDR3 comprises 15 residues. Germline CDR1 SGDLS, CDR2 YYNGEE. V lost 6 bases to trimming and J lost 8 bases; unmatched junction nucleotides: 10.

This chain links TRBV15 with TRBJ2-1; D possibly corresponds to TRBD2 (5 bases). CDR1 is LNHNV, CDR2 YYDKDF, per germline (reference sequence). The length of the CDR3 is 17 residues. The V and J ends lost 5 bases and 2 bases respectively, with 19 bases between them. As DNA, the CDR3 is TGTGCCACCAGCGTTTCCGCACCTAGAGGGACCTACAATGAGCAGTTCTTC. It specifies CATSVSAPRGTYNEQFF.

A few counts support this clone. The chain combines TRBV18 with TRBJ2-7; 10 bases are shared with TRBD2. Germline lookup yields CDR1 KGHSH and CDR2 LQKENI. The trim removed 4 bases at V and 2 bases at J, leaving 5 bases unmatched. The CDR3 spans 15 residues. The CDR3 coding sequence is TGTGCCAGCTCACAGGGGAGCGGGGGGGCCTACGAGCAGTACTTC. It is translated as CASSQGSGGAYEQYF.

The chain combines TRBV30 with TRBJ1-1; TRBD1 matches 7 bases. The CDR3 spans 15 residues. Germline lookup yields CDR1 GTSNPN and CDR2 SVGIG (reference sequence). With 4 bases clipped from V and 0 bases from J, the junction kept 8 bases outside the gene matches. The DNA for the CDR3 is TGTGCCTGGACACAGGGGATGGGCCTGAACACTGAAGCTTTCTTT. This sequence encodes CAWTQGMGLNTEAFF.

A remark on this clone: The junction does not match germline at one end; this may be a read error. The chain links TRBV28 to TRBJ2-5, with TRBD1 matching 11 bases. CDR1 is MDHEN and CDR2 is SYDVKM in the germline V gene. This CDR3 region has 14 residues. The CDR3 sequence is CAGRTGGYQETQYF. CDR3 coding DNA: TGTGCCGGCAGGACAGGGGGCTATCAAGAGACCCAGTACTTC.

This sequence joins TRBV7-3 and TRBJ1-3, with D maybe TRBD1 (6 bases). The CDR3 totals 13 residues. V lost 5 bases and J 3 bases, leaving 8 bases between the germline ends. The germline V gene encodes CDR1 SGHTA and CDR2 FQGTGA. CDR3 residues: CASSAGDGNTIYF. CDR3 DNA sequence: TGTGCCAGCAGCGCAGGGGATGGAAACACCATATATTTT.

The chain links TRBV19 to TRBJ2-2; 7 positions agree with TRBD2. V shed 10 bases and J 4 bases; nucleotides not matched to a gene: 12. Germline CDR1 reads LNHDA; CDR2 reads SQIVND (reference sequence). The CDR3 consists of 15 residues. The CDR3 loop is CATSPSSGLTGELFF. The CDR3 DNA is TGTGCCACCTCGCCTTCTAGCGGCCTCACCGGGGAGCTGTTTTTT.

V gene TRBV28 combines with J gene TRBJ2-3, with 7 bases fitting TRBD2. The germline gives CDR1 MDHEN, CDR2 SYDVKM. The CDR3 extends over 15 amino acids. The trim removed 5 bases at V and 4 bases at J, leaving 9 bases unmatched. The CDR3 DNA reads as TGTGCCAGCAGTCCGGAGCGGGGAGGGCCAGATACGCAGTATTTT. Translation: CASSPERGGPDTQYF.

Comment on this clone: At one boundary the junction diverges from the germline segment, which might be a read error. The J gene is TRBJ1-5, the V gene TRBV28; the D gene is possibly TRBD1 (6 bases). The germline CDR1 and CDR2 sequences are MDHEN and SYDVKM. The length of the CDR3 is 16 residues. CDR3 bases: TGTGCCAGCAGTCCCGGATCACAGGGCCGCAATCAGCCCCAGCAGTTT. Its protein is CASSPGSQGRNQPQQF.

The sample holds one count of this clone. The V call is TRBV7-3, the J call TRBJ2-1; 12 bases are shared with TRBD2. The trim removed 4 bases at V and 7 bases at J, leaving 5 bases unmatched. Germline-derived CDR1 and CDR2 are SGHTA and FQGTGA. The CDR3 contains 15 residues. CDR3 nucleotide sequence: TGTGCCAGCAGCTCATCTAGCGGGGGGGCGAATGAGCAGTTCTTC. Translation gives CASSSSSGGANEQFF.

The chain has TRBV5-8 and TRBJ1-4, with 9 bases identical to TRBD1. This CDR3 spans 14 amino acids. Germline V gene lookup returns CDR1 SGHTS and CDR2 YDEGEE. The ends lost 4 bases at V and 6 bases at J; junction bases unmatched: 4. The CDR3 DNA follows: TGTGCCAGCAGCGGGACAGGGAGCGATGAAAAACTGTTTTTT. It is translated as CASSGTGSDEKLFF.

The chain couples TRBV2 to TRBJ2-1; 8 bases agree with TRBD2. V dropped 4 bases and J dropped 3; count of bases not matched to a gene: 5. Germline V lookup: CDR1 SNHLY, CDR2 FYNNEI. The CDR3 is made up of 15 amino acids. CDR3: CASSVDSGDYNEQFF. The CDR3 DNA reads TGTGCCAGCAGTGTCGATAGCGGGGACTACAATGAGCAGTTCTTC.

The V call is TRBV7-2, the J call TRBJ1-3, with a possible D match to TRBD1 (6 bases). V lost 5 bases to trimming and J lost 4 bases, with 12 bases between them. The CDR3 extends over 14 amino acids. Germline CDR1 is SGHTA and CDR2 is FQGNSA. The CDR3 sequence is CASSPGTTGNTIYF. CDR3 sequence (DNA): TGTGCCAGCAGCCCCGGGACAACAGGAAACACCATATATTTT.

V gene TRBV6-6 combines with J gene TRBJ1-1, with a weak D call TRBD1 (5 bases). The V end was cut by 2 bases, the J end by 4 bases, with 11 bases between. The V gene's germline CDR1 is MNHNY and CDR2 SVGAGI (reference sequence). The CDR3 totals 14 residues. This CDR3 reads CASSYRGLGTEAFF. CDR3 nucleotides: TGTGCCAGCAGTTACAGGGGTTTGGGCACTGAAGCTTTCTTT.

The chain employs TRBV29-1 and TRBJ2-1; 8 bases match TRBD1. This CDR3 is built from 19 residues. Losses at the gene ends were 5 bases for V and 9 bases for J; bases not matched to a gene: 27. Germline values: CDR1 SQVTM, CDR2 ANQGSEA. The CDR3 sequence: CSVRAYVTLTGEVDSEQFF. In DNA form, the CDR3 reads TGCAGCGTTCGAGCTTATGTTACTCTGACAGGGGAAGTAGATAGTGAGCAGTTCTTC.

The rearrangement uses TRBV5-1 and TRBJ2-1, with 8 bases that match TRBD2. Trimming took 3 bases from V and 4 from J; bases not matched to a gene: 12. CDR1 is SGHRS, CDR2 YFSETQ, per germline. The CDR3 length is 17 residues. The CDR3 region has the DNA TGCGCCAGCAGCTCAGGACCGGGGGGGTCAGGGTACAATGAGCAGTTCTTC. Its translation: CASSSGPGGSGYNEQFF.